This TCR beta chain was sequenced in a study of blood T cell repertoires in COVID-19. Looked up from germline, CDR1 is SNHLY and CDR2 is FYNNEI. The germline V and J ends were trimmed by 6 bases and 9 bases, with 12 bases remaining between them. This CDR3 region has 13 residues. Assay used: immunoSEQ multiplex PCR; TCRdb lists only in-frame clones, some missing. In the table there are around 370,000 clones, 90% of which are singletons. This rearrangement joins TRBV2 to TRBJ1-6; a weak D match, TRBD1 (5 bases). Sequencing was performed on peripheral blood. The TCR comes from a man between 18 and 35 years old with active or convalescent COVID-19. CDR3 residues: CASSPGIGSPLHF. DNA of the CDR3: TGTGCCAGCAGCCCAGGGATAGGTTCACCCCTCCACTTT.